The T cell receptor (beta chain) under discussion was sequenced for a study of blood T cells in healthy people across ages. The authors ran a second PCR of 7 to 11 cycles using a sample-barcoded 5' primer and a J-beta primer mix. MiXCR was run by TCRdb on the 5' RACE reads, yielding one entry per CDR3 protein. The data show around 990,000 distinct CDR3 sequences, approximately 25% seen once. The CDR3 is made up of 13 amino acids. Germline CDR1 is SGHTA and CDR2 is FQGTGA. This clonotype appeared a few times. Another study also made use of these data, one on T cells of mothers and their children.

The sequence came from a girl aged 2 to 9 in good health. The specimen sequenced was blood. V gene TRBV7-3 combines with J gene TRBJ2-5; D may be TRBD1 (6 bases). Judging by the DNA end, TRBJ2-1 fits better; the J call may be wrong. The CDR3 nucleotides read TGTGCCAGCAGTCTTAAGACAGGCAATGAGCAGTTCTTC. Amino acids: CASSLKTGNEQFF.